This entry lists 21 T cell receptor beta chains sequenced from one sample in a study of cytomegalovirus exposure and HLA in healthy donors. The study ran its PCR with 60 Vbeta and 13 Jbeta primers. Profiled with immunoSEQ multiplex PCR; TCRdb holds only in-frame clones, not every one. Of about 190,000 clones in the sample, over 70% were seen once. The specimen was PBMCs. These TCRs come from a man in his thirties or forties in good health and CMV-seronegative.

The chain has TRBV7-2 and TRBJ1-1; no firm D call. V was shortened by 1 base and J by 1 base, with 7 bases between the two germline ends. Germline V lookup: CDR1 SGHTA, CDR2 FQGNSA. The CDR3 consists of 14 residues. CDR3 region: CASSLVPKNTEAFF. CDR3 DNA: TGTGCCAGCAGCTTAGTCCCTAAGAACACTGAAGCTTTCTTT.

This chain joins TRBV6-5 and TRBJ1-2; 7 bases agree with TRBD1. Trimming at V came to 4 bases and at J to 6 bases, leaving 5 bases not matched to a gene. Looked up from germline, CDR1 is MNHEY and CDR2 is SVGAGI. CDR3 length: 13 residues. The CDR3 sequence is CASSFTGVDGYTF. CDR3 in DNA: TGTGCCAGCAGTTTCACAGGGGTGGATGGCTACACCTTC.

This clone was seen only once. The chain uses TRBV19 and TRBJ2-3; 8 bases agree with TRBD2. This CDR3 has 16 residues. Germline loops: CDR1 LNHDA, CDR2 SQIVND (reference sequence). Trimming removed 3 bases from V and 0 bases from J; junction bases left unmatched: 5. The CDR3: CASSIRTSGSTDTQYF. DNA for the CDR3: TGTGCCAGTAGTATCCGAACTAGCGGAAGCACAGATACGCAGTATTTT.

The chain recombines TRBV13 with TRBJ1-1; D may be TRBD1 (5 bases). The CDR3 has 14 amino acids. Trimming took off 11 bases at V and 4 bases at J, with 20 bases between the two ends. Germline lookup yields CDR1 PRHDT and CDR2 FYEKMQ (reference sequence). This CDR3 is CAGRPGKRSTEAFF. The CDR3 region has the DNA TGTGCCGGTCGCCCAGGGAAGAGGAGCACTGAAGCTTTCTTT.

On this clone itself: One end of the junction is discordant with germline, which a read error may explain. This sample also contains other DNA sequences that code for the same CDR3. The rearrangement links TRBV27 to TRBJ2-5, with D possibly TRBD1 on 6 matching bases. CDR3 length: 15 amino acids. Germline V gene data show CDR1 as MNHEY and CDR2 as SMNVEV (reference sequence). The CDR3 DNA follows: TGTGCCAGCAGTTTTCAACAGGGAGCAAGGGAGACCCAATACTTC. This sequence encodes CASSFQQGARETQYF.

This rearrangement joins TRBV7-2 to TRBJ1-4; D is perhaps TRBD1 (6 bases). The germline V gene has CDR1 SGHTA and CDR2 FQGNSA. The CDR3 sequence is 15 residues long. V lost 3 bases and J 0 bases, leaving 8 bases between the germline ends. The CDR3 coding sequence is TGTGCCAGCAGCTTTTCAGGGGCAACTAATGAAAAACTGTTTTTT. This sequence encodes CASSFSGATNEKLFF.

The chain has TRBV28 and TRBJ1-4; TRBD1 might be the D (6 bases). V was trimmed by 2 bases and J by 4 bases, leaving 20 bases between them. From germline, CDR1 is MDHEN and CDR2 SYDVKM. This CDR3 spans 18 amino acids. CDR3 sequence: CASSLQDPREGDNEKLFF. The CDR3 region has the DNA TGTGCCAGCAGTTTACAGGACCCCAGGGAGGGGGATAATGAAAAACTGTTTTTT. The whole variable domain, filled in from reference TRBV28 and TRBJ1-4, reads DVKVTQSSRYLVKRTGEKVFLECVQDMDHENMFWYRQDPGLGLRLIYFSYDVKMKEKGDIPEGYSVSREKKERFSLILESASTNQTSMYLCASSLQDPREGDNEKLFFGSGTQLSVL.

This clone has only one observation. The rearrangement joins TRBV29-1 to TRBJ1-2, with a weak D call TRBD1 (6 bases). CDR1 and CDR2 (germline): SQVTM, ANQGSEA. The CDR3 runs to 13 residues. V lost 6 bases, J lost 8 bases, and 19 bases lay in between. CDR3 region: CSVAQGEGVGYTF. The CDR3 DNA reads TGCAGCGTAGCACAGGGAGAGGGGGTAGGCTACACCTTC.

This clone was seen a few times. V usage is TRBV2 and J usage is TRBJ2-1; 7 bases fit TRBD1. With V trimmed by 8 bases and J by 4 bases, 8 bases remained unmatched. CDR1 SNHLY and CDR2 FYNNEI come from the germline V gene. This CDR3 comprises 14 residues. The CDR3 DNA reads TGTGCCAGCGGTCGGGACAGAAGGTACAATGAGCAGTTCTTC. Its protein product is CASGRDRRYNEQFF.

The chain has TRBV21-1 and TRBJ1-4. TRBV21-1 is a listed pseudogene. There are 16 residues in the CDR3. CDR3 residues: CASSNAYSGIDEKLFF. The CDR3 bases are TGTGCCAGCAGCAACGCATATTCGGGGATCGATGAAAAACTGTTTTTT.

This rearrangement joins TRBV28 to TRBJ2-3; tentatively, D is TRBD2 (6 bases). Trimming removed 4 bases from V and 7 bases from J, with 15 bases in between. Per germline, CDR1 MDHEN and CDR2 SYDVKM. The CDR3 loop spans 14 amino acids. Here the CDR3 DNA reads TGTGCCAGCAGTTCGTCGGGAGACGGACATACGCAGTATTTT. Translating it yields CASSSSGDGHTQYF. The variable domain in full, with the rest retrieved from reference TRBV28 and TRBJ2-3, is DVKVTQSSRYLVKRTGEKVFLECVQDMDHENMFWYRQDPGLGLRLIYFSYDVKMKEKGDIPEGYSVSREKKERFSLILESASTNQTSMYLCASSSSGDGHTQYFGPGTRLTVL.

The genes are TRBV28 and TRBJ1-3; 10 bases are shared with TRBD1. Losses at the gene ends were 6 bases for V and 5 bases for J; bases not matched to a gene: 13. Looked up from germline, CDR1 is MDHEN and CDR2 is SYDVKM. The CDR3 spans 17 residues. CDR3 sequence: CASSPPRPGQGRNTIYF. CDR3 in DNA: TGTGCCAGCAGCCCCCCCAGACCGGGACAGGGGCGAAACACCATATATTTT.

V usage is TRBV29-1 and J usage is TRBJ2-5, with a weak D call TRBD1 (5 bases). TRBJ2-7 explains the end of the DNA better; the J call may be wrong. The CDR3 has 12 amino acids. Germline loops: CDR1 SQVTM, CDR2 ANQGSEA. The CDR3 region is CSVRRVGGEQYF. The CDR3 region has the DNA TGCAGCGTCCGCAGGGTAGGTGGCGAGCAGTACTTC.

This chain uses TRBV19 with TRBJ2-2; 8 bases map to TRBD1. V lost 4 bases and J lost 7; bases outside the gene matches: 5. CDR1 LNHDA and CDR2 SQIVND come from the germline V gene (reference sequence). This CDR3 contains 14 residues. The chain's CDR3 is CASSTGGAGGELFF. CDR3 DNA: TGTGCCAGTAGTACAGGGGGCGCCGGCGGGGAGCTGTTTTTT.

The chain links TRBV30 to TRBJ2-7; 9 positions agree with TRBD2. Unmatched junction bases numbered 3, after V lost 4 bases and J lost 2 bases. CDR1 GTSNPN and CDR2 SVGIG come from the germline V gene (reference sequence). The CDR3 is made up of 13 amino acids. The CDR3 is CAWTGLAAYEQYF. CDR3 coding DNA: TGTGCCTGGACGGGACTAGCTGCCTACGAGCAGTACTTC.

The chain links TRBV4-2 to TRBJ2-5, with 8 bases aligning to TRBD2. The germline V gene has CDR1 LGHNA and CDR2 YNFKEQ. V shed 4 bases, J shed 2 bases, and the junction held 6 bases outside the gene matches. CDR3 size: 15 residues. CDR3 nucleotides: TGTGCCAGCAGCCTACTTAGCGGGGCTCAAGAGACCCAGTACTTC. Translation gives CASSLLSGAQETQYF.

The rearrangement links TRBV29-1 to TRBJ1-2; perhaps TRBD1 as D (5 bases). This CDR3 is 12 amino acids long. Germline values: CDR1 SQVTM, CDR2 ANQGSEA. V was pared by 3 bases and J by 4 bases, with 9 bases between. The CDR3 protein is CSVEAGPYGYTF. DNA of the CDR3: TGCAGCGTTGAGGCAGGGCCCTATGGCTACACCTTC. Filled out from reference TRBV29-1 and TRBJ1-2, the complete variable domain reads SAVISQKPSRDICQRGTSLTIQCQVDSQVTMMFWYRQQPGQSLTLIATANQGSEATYESGFVIDKFPISRPNLTFSTLTVSNMSPEDSSIYLCSVEAGPYGYTFGSGTRLTVV.

The rearrangement links TRBV5-8 to TRBJ1-5; 10 bases align to TRBD1. CDR1 is SGHTS, CDR2 YDEGEE, per germline. Trimming cost V 4 bases and J 6 bases; bases outside gene matches: 7. The CDR3 consists of 15 residues. The CDR3 nucleotides read TGTGCCAGCAGCACCGGGACAGGGGAAGTTCAGCCCCAGCATTTT. Amino acid sequence: CASSTGTGEVQPQHF.

The chain carries TRBV4-3 and TRBJ2-5, with TRBD2 matching over 8 bases. The CDR3 spans 16 residues. V dropped 1 base and J dropped 2; count of bases not matched to a gene: 6. Germline values: CDR1 LGHNA, CDR2 YSLEER. CDR3: CASSQARGAGQETQYF. The CDR3 DNA follows: TGCGCCAGCAGCCAAGCGCGGGGGGCAGGACAAGAGACCCAGTACTTC.

The chain is built from TRBV18 and TRBJ1-1; the D is unclear. Germline V lookup: CDR1 KGHSH, CDR2 LQKENI. V was pared by 4 bases and J by 2 bases, with 11 bases between. The CDR3 is 14 amino acids. CDR3 nucleotide sequence: TGTGCCAGCTCACTTTTGGAGGGTAACACTGAAGCTTTCTTT. Its protein is CASSLLEGNTEAFF.

The chain couples TRBV28 to TRBJ1-2; tentatively, D is TRBD1 (6 bases). Germline CDR1 MDHEN, CDR2 SYDVKM. Trimming pared 2 bases from V and 3 bases from J, leaving 10 bases between. This CDR3 is 14 amino acids long. The CDR3: CASSLPQGYYGYTF. For the CDR3, the DNA is TGTGCCAGCAGTTTACCACAGGGTTACTATGGCTACACCTTC.